The 19 T cell receptor beta chains in this list originate from one sample, sequenced in a study of memory CD4+ T cells and cytomegalovirus serostatus. TCRdb keeps only in-frame clones here, not all; method: immunoSEQ multiplex PCR. The data contain around 32,000 clones, around 76% of them seen just once; the ten biggest clones take up more than 0.5%. Single viable CD3+CD4+CD8-CD45RO+ cells were sorted as the memory CD4+ T cells. Material: memory CD4+ T cells from blood. Every receptor here comes from an adult in good health and CMV-seronegative. Some clones in this sample may be carry-over from other donors' samples.

J is TRBJ1-4 and V is TRBV30; the D gene is possibly TRBD1 (6 bases). The V end was cut by 8 bases, the J end by 3 bases, with 13 bases between. CDR3 length equals 13 residues. CDR1 GTSNPN and CDR2 SVGIG come from the germline V gene (reference sequence). The CDR3 sequence: CAARQDSNEKLFF. The CDR3 nucleotides read TGTGCCGCTCGACAGGATTCTAATGAAAAACTGTTTTTT.

The genes are TRBV2 and TRBJ1-1; D call uncertain. The CDR3 consists of 14 residues. CDR1 is SNHLY and CDR2 is FYNNEI in the germline V gene. V shed 5 bases and J shed 2 bases, with 12 bases lying between them. The CDR3 loop is CASSKGWGNTEAFF. For the CDR3, the DNA is TGTGCCAGCAGTAAAGGGTGGGGAAACACTGAAGCTTTCTTT.

This sequence joins TRBV29-1 and TRBJ2-7; 9 nucleotides agree with TRBD1. The germline gives CDR1 SQVTM, CDR2 ANQGSEA. The junction had 9 bases not matched to a gene; V was cut back by 7 bases and J by 5 bases. This CDR3 region has 13 residues. This CDR3 is CSAAQGAQDEQYF. CDR3 DNA sequence: TGCAGCGCCGCACAGGGGGCTCAGGACGAGCAGTACTTC.

This clone was seen a few times. J is TRBJ1-6 and V is TRBV6-5; D unresolved. The CDR3 totals 9 residues. The V end lost 4 bases, the J end lost 19 bases, and 8 bases lay between the germline ends. From germline, CDR1 is MNHEY and CDR2 SVGAGI. CDR3 amino acids: CASSWRFHF. CDR3 bases: TGTGCCAGCAGTTGGAGATTTCACTTT.

The sample holds one count of this clone. The CDR3 bases are TGTGCCAGCACGCCACTGGGCAGGAGGGAAGATACGCAGTATTTT. Translation gives CASTPLGRREDTQYF. The chain links TRBV6-5 to TRBJ2-3; the D gene is possibly TRBD2 (6 bases). V lost 7 bases and J lost 5, with 19 bases in between. Germline V gene data show CDR1 as MNHEY and CDR2 as SVGAGI. CDR3 length: 15 amino acids.

The sample holds a few counts of this clone. The chain carries TRBV7-3 and TRBJ2-2, with D unclear. The CDR3 covers 15 residues. The V end lost 5 bases, the J end lost 3 bases, and 13 bases lay between the germline ends. Per the germline V gene, CDR1 is SGHTA and CDR2 is FQGTGA. The CDR3 nucleotides are TGTGCCAGCAGCCCCGGTACGACGGACACCGGGGAGCTGTTTTTT. Amino acids: CASSPGTTDTGELFF.

V is TRBV7-2 and J is TRBJ2-1; 9 bases align to TRBD2. The V gene end was trimmed by 5 bases and the J gene end by 7 bases; junction bases not matched to a gene: 12. Germline CDR1 and CDR2: SGHTA and FQGNSA. This CDR3 region has 16 residues. The DNA of the CDR3 is TGTGCCAGCAGCCAAGGGATGCCGAGCGGGGGGAATGAGCAGTTCTTC. It specifies CASSQGMPSGGNEQFF. The whole variable domain, remainder taken from reference TRBV7-2 and TRBJ2-1, is GAGVSQSPSNKVTEKGKDVELRCDPISGHTALYWYRQSLGQGLEFLIYFQGNSAPDKSGLPSDRFSAERTGGSVSTLTIQRTQQEDSAVYLCASSQGMPSGGNEQFFGPGTRLTVL.

The V and J genes are TRBV19 and TRBJ1-1; 8 nucleotides align to TRBD1. There are 13 residues in the CDR3. J gave up 4 bases and V 7 bases, and 5 bases lay outside the gene matches. Germline loops: CDR1 LNHDA, CDR2 SQIVND (reference sequence). Written as DNA, the CDR3 is TGTGCCAGTACCCGGACAGGGACCACTGAAGCTTTCTTT. Its translation: CASTRTGTTEAFF.

The chain couples TRBV6-5 to TRBJ1-5; D remains unclear. V dropped 6 bases and J dropped 3 bases, with 15 bases sitting between them. The CDR3 sequence is 15 residues long. Germline V gene sequence: CDR1 MNHEY, CDR2 SVGAGI. In DNA form, the CDR3 reads TGTGCCAGCAGCAAACGGGGTAAAATCAATCAGCCCCAGCATTTT. Its translation is CASSKRGKINQPQHF.

The rearrangement uses TRBV13 and TRBJ2-1; unclear D gene. V shed 5 bases and J shed 3 bases, with 5 bases lying between them. Germline V gives CDR1 PRHDT, CDR2 FYEKMQ (reference sequence). This CDR3 is built from 12 residues. Here the CDR3 DNA reads TGTGCCAGCAGCCTATACTACAATGAGCAGTTCTTC. It specifies CASSLYYNEQFF. The full variable domain, its missing parts supplied by reference TRBV13 and TRBJ2-1, is AAGVIQSPRHLIKEKRETATLKCYPIPRHDTVYWYQQGPGQDPQFLISFYEKMQSDKGSIPDRFSAQQFSDYHSELNMSSLELGDSALYFCASSLYYNEQFFGPGTRLTVL.

The chain has TRBV4-1 and TRBJ1-2; the D is unclear. Trimming removed 0 bases at V and 1 base at J, with 12 bases between. Germline V lookup: CDR1 MGHRA, CDR2 YSYEKL. The CDR3 has 16 residues. For the CDR3, the DNA is TGCGCCAGCAGCCAAGATCCCGGGCGCGATAACTATGGCTACACCTTC. Translating it yields CASSQDPGRDNYGYTF.

This clone was counted a single time. The rearrangement uses TRBV5-4 and TRBJ1-1, with D tentatively TRBD1 (6 bases). V lost 3 bases and J 4 bases, leaving 16 bases between the germline ends. This CDR3 is built from 15 residues. Germline CDR1 SGHNT, CDR2 YYREEE (reference sequence). DNA of the CDR3: TGTGCCAGCAGCTGGGGGACACTGGGAGGCACTGAAGCTTTCTTT. This gives the protein CASSWGTLGGTEAFF. Complete variable domain (other parts from reference TRBV5-4 and TRBJ1-1): ETGVTQSPTHLIKTRGQQVTLRCSSQSGHNTVSWYQQALGQGPQFIFQYYREEENGRGNFPPRFSGLQFPNYSSELNVNALELDDSALYLCASSWGTLGGTEAFFGQGTRLTVV.

The chain has TRBV10-3 and TRBJ2-3; 8 positions match TRBD2. The CDR3 consists of 16 residues. CDR1 and CDR2 from the germline V gene are ENHRY and SYGVKD. V lost 5 bases, J lost 2 bases, and 9 bases stayed unmatched. DNA for the CDR3: TGTGCCATCAGTCCGGGGACTAGTTCCCTCACAGATACGCAGTATTTT. This codes for CAISPGTSSLTDTQYF.

The rearrangement uses TRBV11-2 and TRBJ2-7; the D is unclear. Per germline, CDR1 SGHAT and CDR2 FQNNGV. V was shortened by 5 bases and J by 2 bases, with 16 bases between the two germline ends. CDR3 length equals 15 residues. The CDR3 loop is CASSPIPSGAYEQYF. CDR3 DNA: TGTGCCAGCAGCCCGATCCCCTCAGGAGCCTACGAGCAGTACTTC.

The rearrangement joins TRBV2 to TRBJ2-1; D is perhaps TRBD2 (5 bases). Germline values: CDR1 SNHLY, CDR2 FYNNEI. This CDR3 comprises 13 residues. Trimming removed 5 bases from V and 9 bases from J, with 14 bases in between. CDR3 sequence reads: CASSTTTRVEQFF. In nucleotides, the CDR3 is TGTGCCAGCAGTACGACAACTAGGGTTGAGCAGTTCTTC.

The J gene is TRBJ2-5, the V gene TRBV9; TRBD2 agrees at 12 bases. There are 15 residues in the CDR3. The V gene end was trimmed by 1 base and the J gene end by 5 bases; junction bases not matched to a gene: 3. Germline V gives CDR1 SGDLS, CDR2 YYNGEE. In DNA form, the CDR3 reads TGTGCCAGCAGCGTATCTAGCGGGGGGGACGAGACCCAGTACTTC. Translation gives CASSVSSGGDETQYF.

The chain is built from TRBV5-7 and TRBJ2-5, with D possibly matching TRBD1 (6 bases). TRBV5-7 is designated an ORF whose function remains uncertain. Trimming removed 4 bases from V and 2 bases from J, with 12 bases in between. This CDR3 comprises 14 residues. The CDR3 loop is CASSPVGQQETQYF. CDR3 nucleotide sequence: TGTGCCAGCAGCCCGGTGGGACAACAAGAGACCCAGTACTTC.

The rearrangement links TRBV5-6 to TRBJ2-7; D ambiguous. Germline V gene lookup returns CDR1 SGHDT and CDR2 YYEEEE. The ends were cut back, 6 bases at V and 1 base at J, with 14 bases in the middle. The CDR3 totals 14 residues. CDR3 in DNA: TGTGCCAGCACCGATGTGGACGGATCCTACGAGCAGTACTTC. It translates to CASTDVDGSYEQYF.

This chain links TRBV28 with TRBJ1-1, with D tentatively TRBD1 (5 bases). V was cut by 6 bases and J by 4 bases, with 9 bases left in between. CDR1 is MDHEN, CDR2 SYDVKM, per germline. The CDR3 has 12 residues. The CDR3 protein is CASRKTVTEAFF. Written as DNA, the CDR3 is TGTGCCAGCAGGAAGACAGTCACTGAAGCTTTCTTT.